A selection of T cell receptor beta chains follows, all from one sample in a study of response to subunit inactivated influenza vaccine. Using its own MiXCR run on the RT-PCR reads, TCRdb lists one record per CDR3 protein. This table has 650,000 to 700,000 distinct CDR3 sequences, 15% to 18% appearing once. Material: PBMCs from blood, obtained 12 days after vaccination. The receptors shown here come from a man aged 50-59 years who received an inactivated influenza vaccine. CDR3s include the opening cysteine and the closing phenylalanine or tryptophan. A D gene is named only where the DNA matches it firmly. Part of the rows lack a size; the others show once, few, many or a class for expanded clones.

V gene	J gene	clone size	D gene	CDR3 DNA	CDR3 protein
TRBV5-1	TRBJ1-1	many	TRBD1	TGCGCCAGCAGCCCCGGGGACAGGTTGAACACTGAAGCTTTCTTT	CASSPGDRLNTEAFF
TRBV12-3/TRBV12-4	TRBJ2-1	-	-	TGTGCCAGCAGTTCCCCGACTAACTACAATGAGCAGTTCTTC	CASSSPTNYNEQFF
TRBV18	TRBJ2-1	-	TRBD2	TGTGCCAGCTCACCACCTGGGACTAGCGGTTCCAATGAGCAGTTCTTC	CASSPPGTSGSNEQFF
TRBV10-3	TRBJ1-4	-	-	TGTGCCATCAGTGAAGGGGGGGGTAATGAAAAACTGTTTTTT	CAISEGGGNEKLFF
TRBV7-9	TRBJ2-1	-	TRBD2	TGTGCCAGCAGCCCAGCGCCTAGCGGTAACAATGAGCAGTTCTTC	CASSPAPSGNNEQFF
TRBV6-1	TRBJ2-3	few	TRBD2	TGTGCCAGCACCCCCGCAGCGGGAGGTACGCAGTATTTT	CASTPAAGGTQYF
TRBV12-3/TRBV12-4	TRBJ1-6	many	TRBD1	TGTGCCAGCAGCCGACAGGGATATTTCCTACACTTT	CASSRQGYFLHF
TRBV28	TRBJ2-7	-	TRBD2	TGTGCCAGCAGTAGAGCGGGAGACGGTTTCTACGAGCAGTACTTC	CASSRAGDGFYEQYF
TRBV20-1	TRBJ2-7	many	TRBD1	TGCAGTGGAGCAGGAGACAGGGGGACCGAGCAGTACTTC	CSGAGDRGTEQYF
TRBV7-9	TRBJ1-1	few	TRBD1	TGTGCCAGCACCAGCGACAGGGCGAATCCTGAAGCTTTCTTT	CASTSDRANPEAFF
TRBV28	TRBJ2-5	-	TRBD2	TGTGCCAGCAGCGACCTAGGACTAGCAGGCAGAGAGACCCAGTACTTC	CASSDLGLAGRETQYF
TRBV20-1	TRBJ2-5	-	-	TGCACCGCAGGGTGGCGGGAGACCCAGTACTTC	CTAGWRETQYF
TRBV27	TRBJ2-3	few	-	TGTGCCAGCAGTTTATCGAAGGGGGCAGATACGCAGTATTTT	CASSLSKGADTQYF
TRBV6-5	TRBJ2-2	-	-	TGTGCCAGCAGTTACCGGCTCTTCACCGGGGAGCTGTTTTTT	CASSYRLFTGELFF
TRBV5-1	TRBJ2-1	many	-	TGCGCCAGCAGGGAGGAAGCTTTGGGTGAGCAGTTCTTC	CASREEALGEQFF
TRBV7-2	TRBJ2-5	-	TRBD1	TGTGCCAGCAGCACTCGTGGGGACAGGGAAGAGACCCAGTACTTC	CASSTRGDREETQYF
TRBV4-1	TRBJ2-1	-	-	TGCGCCAGCAGCAGGATTAGGAACAATGAGCAGTTCTTC	CASSRIRNNEQFF
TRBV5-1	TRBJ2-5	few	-	TGCGCCAGCGGACCGGGACGGGGAGAGATGGAGACCCAGTACTTC	CASGPGRGEMETQYF
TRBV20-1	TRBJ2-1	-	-	TGCAGTGCTCGCACGGACGGGACTCGCAATGAGCAGTTCTTC	CSARTDGTRNEQFF
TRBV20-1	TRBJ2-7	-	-	TGCAGTGCTCGGCGGGGCCTCAGCTCCTACGAGCAGTACTTC	CSARRGLSSYEQYF
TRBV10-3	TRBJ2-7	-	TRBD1	TGTGCCATCAGTGGGAGGGACAGGCCCTACGAGCAGTACTTC	CAISGRDRPYEQYF
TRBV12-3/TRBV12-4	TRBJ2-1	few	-	TGTGCCAGCAGTTTCGCTTCACAGGGAAGCGATGAGCAGTTCTTC	CASSFASQGSDEQFF
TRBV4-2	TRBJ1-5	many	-	TGTGCCAGCAGCCAAGAGCAGGGCGCCGGTAATCAGCCCCAGCATTTT	CASSQEQGAGNQPQHF
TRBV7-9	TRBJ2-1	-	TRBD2	TGTGCCAGCAGCTCAGGACTAGCGGGATTTAATGAGCAGTTGTTC	CASSSGLAGFNEQLF
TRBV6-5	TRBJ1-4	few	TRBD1	TGTGCCAGCACGTTGGGAGGACAGGGGGGAGAAAAACTGTTTTTT	CASTLGGQGGEKLFF
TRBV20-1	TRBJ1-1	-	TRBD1	TGCAGTGCTGCAGGGGGCACCACTGAAGCTTTCTTT	CSAAGGTTEAFF
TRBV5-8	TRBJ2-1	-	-	TGTGCCAGCAGCTTGGGTGACAGAAGACACAATGAGCAGTTCTTC	CASSLGDRRHNEQFF
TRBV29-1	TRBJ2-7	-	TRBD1	TGCAGCGTTTGGGACAGGGGTTACGAGCAGTACTTC	CSVWDRGYEQYF
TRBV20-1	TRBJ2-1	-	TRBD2	TGCAGTGGCCCGTCCGGGGGGACTTACAATGAGCAGTTCTTC	CSGPSGGTYNEQFF
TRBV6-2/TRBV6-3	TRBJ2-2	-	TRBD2	TGTGCCAGCAGTTACCCCGGGAGGCCCCGGACTAGCGGGAGAGATCGGGCCGGGGAGCTGTTTTTT	CASSYPGRPRTSGRDRAGELFF
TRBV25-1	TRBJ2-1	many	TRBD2	TGTGCCAGCAGTGACGATATGACTAGCGGTTATTACAATGAGCAGTTCTTC	CASSDDMTSGYYNEQFF
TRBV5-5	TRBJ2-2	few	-	TGTGCCAGCAGGCCTTACATTGCCTACACCGGGGAGCTGTTTTTT	CASRPYIAYTGELFF
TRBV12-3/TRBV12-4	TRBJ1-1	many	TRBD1	TGTGCCAGCAGTTTCGGACAGGTAGCTTTCTTT	CASSFGQVAFF
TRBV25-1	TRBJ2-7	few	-	TGTGCCAGCAGTCGCTCAACCGGGACAAGCTACGAGCAGTACTTC	CASSRSTGTSYEQYF
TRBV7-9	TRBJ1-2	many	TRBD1	TGTGCCAGCAGCCGTACAGGGGATGGCTATGGCTACACCTTC	CASSRTGDGYGYTF
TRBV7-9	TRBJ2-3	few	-	TGTGCCAGCAGCCGCTCCCGGGCCCGGCCAGATACGCAGTATTTT	CASSRSRARPDTQYF
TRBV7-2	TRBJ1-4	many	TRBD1	TGTGCCAGCAGCCCGAACGGACAGGGGGCTTCTAATGAAAAACTGTTTTTT	CASSPNGQGASNEKLFF
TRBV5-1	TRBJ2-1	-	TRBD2	TGCGCCAGCAGCTTCCAACCTAGCGGGAGTTCCAATGAGCAGTTCTTC	CASSFQPSGSSNEQFF
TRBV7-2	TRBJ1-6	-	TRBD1	TGTGCCAGCAGCTGGGACAGGGGCGGCTCACCCCTCCACTTT	CASSWDRGGSPLHF
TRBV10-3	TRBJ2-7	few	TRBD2	TGTGCCATCAGTGAGTCGACGGCGGGAGCCTACGAGCAGTACTTC	CAISESTAGAYEQYF
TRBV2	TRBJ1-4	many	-	TGTGCCAGCAGGATAACCCTCAGGGCCGAAAAACTGTTTTTT	CASRITLRAEKLFF
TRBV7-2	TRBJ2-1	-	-	TGTGCCAGCAGTTCGGCCCATGAGCAGTTCTTC	CASSSAHEQFF